These 20 T cell receptor beta chains were all obtained from the same sample, sequenced in a study of early T cells in non-severe SARS-CoV-2 infection. TCRdb analysed the 5' RACE reads with MiXCR anew, one entry per CDR3 protein. Of tens of thousands of distinct CDR3 sequences detected, approximately 5.9% appear once; the ten largest clones hold under 5.5%. The sample was whole blood. These receptors all stem from an adult who was a healthcare worker with PCR-confirmed SARS-CoV-2 infection or an uninfected control (not recorded which).

This clonotype was detected many times. V and J are TRBV6-1 and TRBJ2-3; 8 bases align to TRBD2. This CDR3 spans 15 amino acids. CDR1 and CDR2 (germline): MNHNS, SASEGT. V trimming: 4 bases; J trimming: 3 bases; junction bases outside the gene matches: 6. CDR3 bases: TGTGCCAGCAGTGCCCGCAGCGGGAGAACAGATACGCAGTATTTT. It is translated as CASSARSGRTDTQYF.

This clonotype has ten or more counts. The chain links TRBV20-1 to TRBJ2-7, with TRBD2 identical over 8 bases. V trimming: 1 base; J trimming: 1 base; junction bases outside the gene matches: 6. The CDR3 contains 15 residues. The germline CDR1 and CDR2 sequences are DFQATT and SNEGSKA (reference sequence). The CDR3 DNA reads as TGCAGTGCTAGAGCCAAGCGGGAGAGGTCCTACGAGCAGTACTTC. Residues: CSARAKRERSYEQYF.

In this sample, this clonotype turned up many times. The V and J genes are TRBV7-9 and TRBJ2-1; D is possibly TRBD2 (7 bases). CDR1 and CDR2 from the germline V gene are SEHNR and FQNEAQ (reference sequence). V lost 4 bases, J lost 3 bases, and 16 bases lay in between. The CDR3 runs to 16 residues. The CDR3 spells CASSSARGANYNEQFF. DNA for the CDR3: TGTGCCAGCAGCTCTGCCCGGGGGGCAAACTACAATGAGCAGTTCTTC.

This clonotype was picked up many times. The chain employs TRBV6-6 and TRBJ2-1, with D possibly matching TRBD2 (5 bases). Trimming stripped 6 bases from V and 6 bases from J, with 6 bases between. This CDR3 has 11 amino acids. CDR1 is MNHNY, CDR2 SVGAGI, per germline (reference sequence). The CDR3 spells CASSGLNEQFF. CDR3 in DNA: TGTGCCAGCAGCGGACTCAATGAGCAGTTCTTC.

This clonotype was seen ten or more times. This sequence joins TRBV20-1 and TRBJ2-3, with D unclear. CDR3 size: 12 residues. Germline V CDR1 and CDR2: DFQATT, SNEGSKA (reference sequence). V was pared by 3 bases and J by 2 bases, with 6 bases between. The CDR3 is CSASRLTDTQYF. In nucleotides, the CDR3 is TGCAGTGCTAGCAGACTCACAGATACGCAGTATTTT.

This clonotype showed up many times. V usage is TRBV7-9 and J usage is TRBJ1-5, with D hard to call. CDR1 and CDR2 from the germline V gene are SEHNR and FQNEAQ (reference sequence). The CDR3 runs to 15 residues. With 5 bases removed from V and 6 bases from J, the gap between germline ends came to 17 bases. As DNA, the CDR3 is TGTGCCAGCAGCCCGGCCGAACCGGTGCGTCAGCCCCAGCATTTT. Amino acid sequence: CASSPAEPVRQPQHF. Together with reference TRBV7-9 and TRBJ1-5, the CDR3 gives the full variable domain: DTGVSQNPRHKITKRGQNVTFRCDPISEHNRLYWYRQTLGQGPEFLTYFQNEAQLEKSRLLSDRFSAERPKGSFSTLEIQRTEQGDSAMYLCASSPAEPVRQPQHFGDGTRLSIL.

This clonotype was recorded many times. The rearrangement uses TRBV6-5 and TRBJ2-3; D remains unclear. The V end lost 6 bases, the J end lost 1 base, and 23 bases lay between the germline ends. The CDR3 runs to 18 residues. CDR1 is MNHEY and CDR2 is SVGAGI in the germline V gene. Here the CDR3 DNA reads TGTGCCAGCAGGCCGGGTGGCGGAATCCCGTCCGGCACAGATACGCAGTATTTT. Protein: CASRPGGGIPSGTDTQYF.

The rearrangement links TRBV28 to TRBJ2-1, with TRBD2 identical over 10 bases. There are 15 residues in the CDR3. The ends lost 7 bases at V and 9 bases at J; junction bases unmatched: 12. CDR1 is MDHEN and CDR2 is SYDVKM in the germline V gene. DNA of the CDR3: TGTGCCAGCACCTCACCGGCTAGCGGGAGTGGTGAGCAGTTCTTC. Protein sequence: CASTSPASGSGEQFF.

For the CDR3, the DNA is TGTGCCAGCAGCTCCTTAAGGGACGGCACCTACGAGCAGTACTTC. Its protein product is CASSSLRDGTYEQYF. The gene calls are TRBV11-2 and TRBJ2-7; D may be TRBD1 or TRBD2 (5 bases each). This CDR3 is 15 amino acids long. Trimming removed 4 bases from V and 2 bases from J, with 15 bases in between. The V gene's germline CDR1 is SGHAT and CDR2 FQNNGV. The entire variable domain, with the rest obtained from reference TRBV11-2 and TRBJ2-7, is as follows: EAGVAQSPRYKIIEKRQSVAFWCNPISGHATLYWYQQILGQGPKLLIQFQNNGVVDDSQLPKDRFSAERLKGVDSTLKIQPAKLEDSAVYLCASSSLRDGTYEQYFGPGTRLTVT.

In this sample, this clonotype turned up many times. The gene calls are TRBV27 and TRBJ2-4; perhaps TRBD2 as D (5 bases). CDR3 length: 14 amino acids. With 1 base removed from V and 9 bases from J, the gap between germline ends came to 13 bases. Germline V CDR1 and CDR2: MNHEY, SMNVEV (reference sequence). CDR3 loop: CASSLFAIRGIQYF. The DNA for the CDR3 is TGTGCCAGCAGTTTATTTGCGATTCGGGGCATTCAGTACTTC.

Many counts were recorded for this clonotype. V usage is TRBV28 and J usage is TRBJ2-2; 11 bases match TRBD2. CDR3 size: 18 residues. The V and J ends lost 8 bases and 0 bases, in that order; junction bases with no gene match: 11. In germline, CDR1 is MDHEN, CDR2 SYDVKM. Here the CDR3 DNA reads TGTGCCAGCGCATTCTTTCCGGGACTAGCGGCGAACACCGGGGAGCTGTTTTTT. Translated: CASAFFPGLAANTGELFF.

This clonotype has at least ten counts. This chain uses TRBV15 with TRBJ2-7; no firm D call. Trimming removed 0 bases from V and 1 base from J, with 4 bases in between. This CDR3 has 13 amino acids. In germline, CDR1 is LNHNV, CDR2 YYDKDF (reference sequence). CDR3 sequence (DNA): TGTGCCACCAGCAGAGATCCTTCCTACGAGCAGTACTTC. Translating gives CATSRDPSYEQYF.

The chain combines TRBV11-2 with TRBJ1-3, with 8 nucleotides matching TRBD1. V was pared by 4 bases and J by 8 bases, with 10 bases of the junction left unmatched. Germline V gene sequence: CDR1 SGHAT, CDR2 FQNNGV. CDR3 length: 15 residues. The chain's CDR3 is CASSSEVSGGYTIYF. CDR3 coding DNA: TGTGCCAGCAGCTCCGAAGTTTCAGGGGGCTACACCATATATTTT.

This clonotype was counted a few times. This chain uses TRBV7-9 with TRBJ2-2, with 10 bases that match TRBD2. The germline gives CDR1 SEHNR, CDR2 FQNEAQ (reference sequence). CDR3 length: 18 residues. With 5 bases clipped from V and 2 bases from J, the junction kept 11 bases outside the gene matches. The CDR3 loop reads CASSPPRLAGVNTGELFF. In DNA form, the CDR3 reads TGTGCCAGCAGCCCACCTCGCCTAGCGGGAGTTAACACCGGGGAGCTGTTTTTT.

This clonotype was seen at least ten times. The chain joins TRBV29-1 to TRBJ2-1, with a tentative D call TRBD2 (6 bases). The germline V and J ends were trimmed by 6 bases and 8 bases, with 17 bases remaining between them. The germline V gene encodes CDR1 SQVTM and CDR2 ANQGSEA. This CDR3 spans 13 amino acids. Here the CDR3 DNA reads TGCAGCGTCCGCCGGGACTTCGCCGATGAGCAGTTCTTC. Translating gives CSVRRDFADEQFF.

This chain joins TRBV29-1 and TRBJ2-3, with 8 nucleotides matching TRBD1. The germline gives CDR1 SQVTM, CDR2 ANQGSEA. The CDR3 loop spans 14 amino acids. The CDR3 loop reads CRVAGTGSTDTQYF. CDR3 coding DNA: TGCAGGGTAGCCGGGACAGGTAGCACAGATACGCAGTATTTT.

This clonotype showed up many times. The chain has TRBV10-3 and TRBJ1-1; no firm D call. CDR1 and CDR2 from the germline V gene are ENHRY and SYGVKD. Trimming pared 7 bases from V and 3 bases from J, leaving 15 bases between. The CDR3 totals 14 residues. CDR3 DNA sequence: TGTGCCATCATTAAGGACGGCTCCTACACTGAAGCTTTCTTT. It translates to CAIIKDGSYTEAFF.

This clonotype was observed many times. The J gene is TRBJ1-5, the V gene TRBV7-9; D is unclear. The V end was cut by 3 bases, the J end by 8 bases, with 8 bases between. The CDR3 is 12 residues long. CDR1 is SEHNR, CDR2 FQNEAQ, per germline (reference sequence). This chain's CDR3 is CASSFGREPQHF. The CDR3 DNA reads TGTGCCAGCAGCTTCGGCCGTGAGCCCCAGCATTTT. The whole variable domain, remainder taken from reference TRBV7-9 and TRBJ1-5, is DTGVSQNPRHKITKRGQNVTFRCDPISEHNRLYWYRQTLGQGPEFLTYFQNEAQLEKSRLLSDRFSAERPKGSFSTLEIQRTEQGDSAMYLCASSFGREPQHFGDGTRLSIL.

In this sample, this clonotype turned up a few times. The chain links TRBV30 to TRBJ1-1; the match to TRBD1 covers 7 bases. The CDR3 length is 11 residues. Germline CDR1 reads GTSNPN; CDR2 reads SVGIG (reference sequence). V was clipped by 8 bases and J by 4 bases; unmatched bases: 4. This chain's CDR3 is CAQTGFTEAFF. CDR3 coding DNA: TGTGCCCAGACAGGGTTCACTGAAGCTTTCTTT. Filled out from reference TRBV30 and TRBJ1-1, the complete variable domain reads SQTIHQWPATLVQPVGSPLSLECTVEGTSNPNLYWYRQAAGRGLQLLFYSVGIGQISSEVPQNLSASRPQDRQFILSSKKLLLSDSGFYLCAQTGFTEAFFGQGTRLTVV.

In its sample, this clonotype was seen a few times. The chain joins TRBV6-6 to TRBJ2-7; no clear D gene. Germline loops: CDR1 MNHNY, CDR2 SVGAGI (reference sequence). CDR3 length: 13 amino acids. Trimming took off 10 bases at V and 3 bases at J, with 16 bases between the two ends. The CDR3 DNA reads TGTGCCACCTCAGGTAGGGCGTACTACGAGCAGTACTTC. The encoded protein is CATSGRAYYEQYF.